This T cell receptor beta chain was retrieved from a study of shared clonotypes between healthy human individuals. The overall study: Serving as donors were two women and three men, whose ages spanned 18 to 49. Whole-study findings and limits: Tissue TCR repertoires likely differ from these blood-only repertoires.

Partitioning of CD4+ cells yielded a CD45RA+ naive subset and a CD45RA-negative memory subset. Approximately 200 ng DNA, about 30,000 T cell genomes, went into each sorted-subset replicate PCR. The data were produced by immunoSEQ multiplex PCR, yet TCRdb's version contains in-frame clones alone and is incomplete. The sample yields a few million clones, 85% to 95% seen once. Germline-derived CDR1 and CDR2 are LNHNV and YYDKDF (reference sequence). V lost 1 base, J lost 0 bases, and 4 bases stayed unmatched. The length of the CDR3 is 16 residues. Remarks on this clone: Its specificity is unknown. The sample contains more than one DNA sequence encoding this CDR3.

The sample taken for sequencing was naive CD4+ T cells from PBMCs. As to subset: CD45RA+ positively selected. This sequence joins TRBV15 and TRBJ2-7; 9 bases agree with TRBD2. This receptor was obtained from a man aged 18-30 years in good health. Some clones in this sample may be carry-over from other donors' samples. Here the CDR3 reads CATSRGLAGTSYEQYF. The CDR3 DNA sequence: TGTGCCACCAGCAGAGGCCTAGCGGGAACCTCCTACGAGCAGTACTTC.